The 20 T cell receptor beta chains given below trace back to one sample, sequenced in a study of blood T cell repertoires in COVID-19. Generated by immunoSEQ multiplex PCR, the TCRdb table keeps only in-frame clones and is missing some. The sample carries about 260,000 clones, around 87% recorded once. Sequencing was performed on peripheral blood. These receptors were taken from a woman aged 45-59 years with acute or convalescent COVID-19.

V usage is TRBV30 and J usage is TRBJ1-1; D possibly corresponds to TRBD1 (5 bases). The germline V gene encodes CDR1 GTSNPN and CDR2 SVGIG (reference sequence). V was shortened by 4 bases and J by 0 bases, with 6 bases between the two germline ends. This CDR3 spans 12 amino acids. This CDR3 is CAWKDMNTEAFF. CDR3 DNA sequence: TGTGCCTGGAAGGACATGAACACTGAAGCTTTCTTT.

The chain employs TRBV7-2 and TRBJ2-3, with a possible D match to TRBD2 (7 bases). Germline V gene data show CDR1 as SGHTA and CDR2 as FQGNSA. This CDR3 has 15 residues. Trimming left V 3 bases short and J 3 bases short, with 13 bases between. The CDR3 DNA is TGTGCCAGCAGCTTCGGGGGGCTGGGGACAGATACGCAGTATTTT. It translates to CASSFGGLGTDTQYF.

This chain uses TRBV5-1 with TRBJ2-5; D possibly corresponds to TRBD2 (5 bases). V shed 1 base and J shed 5 bases, with 15 bases lying between them. Germline CDR1 reads SGHRS; CDR2 reads YFSETQ. CDR3 length: 15 residues. The CDR3 spells CASSLLGSWEETQYF. DNA for the CDR3: TGCGCCAGCAGCTTGTTGGGGTCGTGGGAGGAGACCCAGTACTTC.

In its sample, this clone was seen a few times. The rearrangement joins TRBV18 to TRBJ2-7; tentatively, D is TRBD1 (6 bases). CDR1 is KGHSH and CDR2 is LQKENI in the germline V gene. Trimming removed 1 base at V and 10 bases at J, with 17 bases between. This CDR3 has 14 amino acids. As DNA, the CDR3 is TGTGCCAGCTCACCACAAACTATTCCAGGGGTACAGTACTTC. It translates to CASSPQTIPGVQYF.

This chain joins TRBV10-2 and TRBJ2-7; 11 bases agree with TRBD2. Trimming took 6 bases from V and 0 from J; bases not matched to a gene: 7. CDR1 WSHSY and CDR2 SAAADI come from the germline V gene. The CDR3 length is 16 residues. CDR3 in DNA: TGCGCCAGCAGGCTGCTAGCGGGAGGCCACTCCTACGAGCAGTACTTC. This gives the protein CASRLLAGGHSYEQYF.

The J gene is TRBJ2-2, the V gene TRBV24-1, with 7 positions matching TRBD1. CDR1 is KGHDR, CDR2 SFDVKD, per germline. The V gene end was trimmed by 10 bases and the J gene end by 4 bases; junction bases not matched to a gene: 11. This CDR3 has 15 amino acids. CDR3 amino acids: CATHAGQATTGELFF. The DNA of the CDR3 is TGTGCCACTCATGCTGGACAGGCGACCACCGGGGAGCTGTTTTTT.

The CDR3 nucleotides read TGTGCCAGCAGCCCAACAGGGACTAGCGGGAGATCCGAGCAGTACTTC. Encoded protein: CASSPTGTSGRSEQYF. J is TRBJ2-7 and V is TRBV4-2; TRBD2 matches 14 bases. With 4 bases clipped from V and 6 bases from J, the junction kept 8 bases outside the gene matches. The CDR3 is made up of 16 amino acids. Germline CDR1 is LGHNA and CDR2 is YNFKEQ.

This sequence joins TRBV7-3 and TRBJ2-1, with 7 bases that match TRBD2. CDR1 is SGHTA and CDR2 is FQGTGA in the germline V gene. The ends lost 2 bases at V and 15 bases at J; junction bases unmatched: 10. This CDR3 is 13 amino acids long. In DNA, the CDR3 is TGTGCCAGCAGCTTAGATTGGGAGGGCTTTCCGTTCTTC. Translated, it gives CASSLDWEGFPFF.

V gene TRBV6-2 or TRBV6-3 combines with J gene TRBJ2-2; tentatively, D is TRBD1 (6 bases). This CDR3 region has 14 residues. Trimming shortened V by 5 bases and J by 5 bases, and 12 bases separated the two germline ends. Per the germline V gene, CDR1 is MNHEY and CDR2 is SVGEGT. DNA of the CDR3: TGTGCCAGCAGTGGCCCTGGACAGACCGGGGAGCTGTTTTTT. Translation gives CASSGPGQTGELFF.

This clone was counted a single time. This chain uses TRBV3-1 (or the pseudogene TRBV3-2) with TRBJ2-7; 8 bases agree with TRBD2. Per the germline V gene, CDR1 is LGHDT and CDR2 is YNNKEL (reference sequence). This CDR3 spans 17 amino acids. V lost 0 bases to trimming and J lost 5 bases; unmatched junction nucleotides: 12. The CDR3 loop reads CASSQDPAGEDFDEQYF. DNA for the CDR3: TGTGCCAGCAGCCAAGACCCAGCGGGAGAAGATTTTGACGAGCAGTACTTC.

The gene calls are TRBV11-1 and TRBJ1-1, with 8 bases lining up with TRBD1. CDR3 length: 13 amino acids. CDR1 is SGHAT and CDR2 is FQDESV in the germline V gene (reference sequence). V shed 6 bases, J shed 0 bases, and the junction held 0 bases outside the gene matches. DNA for the CDR3: TGTGCCAGCAGGGACAGGGTGAACACTGAAGCTTTCTTT. Protein product: CASRDRVNTEAFF.

This sequence joins TRBV7-2 and TRBJ2-1; 10 positions agree with TRBD1. Germline CDR1 and CDR2: SGHTA and FQGNSA. V was clipped by 3 bases and J by 7 bases; unmatched bases: 3. This CDR3 spans 14 amino acids. The CDR3: CASSLGQGRNEQFF. CDR3 nucleotide sequence: TGTGCCAGCAGCTTGGGACAGGGGAGGAATGAGCAGTTCTTC.

The chain has TRBV27 and TRBJ2-7; 8 positions agree with TRBD1. Germline V gene sequence: CDR1 MNHEY, CDR2 SMNVEV (reference sequence). This CDR3 has 14 amino acids. The trim removed 10 bases at V and 5 bases at J, leaving 13 bases unmatched. The DNA for the CDR3 is TGTGCCATCTCCCCCGTGACAGGGGCCCACGAGCAGTACTTC. The encoded protein is CAISPVTGAHEQYF.

This chain uses TRBV7-9 with TRBJ2-1, with TRBD2 matching over 12 bases. The CDR3 spans 15 residues. Looked up from germline, CDR1 is SEHNR and CDR2 is FQNEAQ (reference sequence). With 4 bases clipped from V and 5 bases from J, the junction kept 3 bases outside the gene matches. The CDR3 is CASSSGLAGNNEQFF. The CDR3 DNA is TGTGCCAGCAGCTCCGGACTAGCGGGAAACAATGAGCAGTTCTTC.

The chain recombines TRBV5-6 with TRBJ2-7, with 7 bases matching TRBD2. The V gene end was trimmed by 1 base and the J gene end by 3 bases; junction bases not matched to a gene: 4. Looked up from germline, CDR1 is SGHDT and CDR2 is YYEEEE. This CDR3 comprises 14 residues. The CDR3 sequence: CASSLLGGYYEQYF. CDR3 DNA sequence: TGTGCCAGCAGCTTGTTGGGGGGGTACTACGAGCAGTACTTC.

The chain couples TRBV29-1 to TRBJ2-2, with D possibly being TRBD1 (7 bases). Per the germline V gene, CDR1 is SQVTM and CDR2 is ANQGSEA. This CDR3 has 15 amino acids. Trimming stripped 6 bases from V and 3 bases from J, with 17 bases between. CDR3 protein: CSVEPPGGYTGELFF. The CDR3 DNA is TGCAGCGTAGAACCGCCAGGGGGGTACACCGGGGAGCTGTTTTTT.

This rearrangement joins TRBV5-1 to TRBJ2-3; TRBD1 might be the D (6 bases). The CDR3 covers 14 residues. V was clipped by 2 bases and J by 3 bases, with 10 bases between them. Germline CDR1 and CDR2: SGHRS and YFSETQ. The CDR3 protein is CASSLQGSTDTQYF. The CDR3, as DNA: TGCGCCAGCAGCTTACAGGGAAGTACAGATACGCAGTATTTT. The whole variable domain, filled in from reference TRBV5-1 and TRBJ2-3, reads KAGVTQTPRYLIKTRGQQVTLSCSPISGHRSVSWYQQTPGQGLQFLFEYFSETQRNKGNFPGRFSGRQFSNSRSEMNVSTLELGDSALYLCASSLQGSTDTQYFGPGTRLTVL.

This clone was observed once. The rearrangement links TRBV27 to TRBJ1-1, with a tentative D call TRBD1 (5 bases). This CDR3 spans 12 amino acids. The germline gives CDR1 MNHEY, CDR2 SMNVEV (reference sequence). V was cut by 1 base and J by 6 bases, with 6 bases left in between. The DNA of the CDR3 is TGTGCCAGCAGTTTATGGGGCGCTGAAGCTTTCTTT. Translated, it gives CASSLWGAEAFF.

The chain carries TRBV4-2 and TRBJ2-4; D may be TRBD1 (6 bases). Looked up from germline, CDR1 is LGHNA and CDR2 is YNFKEQ. V gave up 4 bases and J gave up 1 base, with 23 bases separating them. The CDR3 contains 19 residues. In nucleotides, the CDR3 is TGTGCCAGCAGCCTACCACAGGGTACGGATCTGATGGCCAAAAACATTCAGTACTTC. It specifies CASSLPQGTDLMAKNIQYF.

The chain is built from TRBV6-5 and TRBJ1-1; D unclear. Germline lookup yields CDR1 MNHEY and CDR2 SVGAGI. With 4 bases removed from V and 1 base from J, the gap between germline ends came to 7 bases. The CDR3 is made up of 13 amino acids. DNA of the CDR3: TGTGCCAGCAGTTTTACAAGGAACACTGAAGCTTTCTTT. Its protein is CASSFTRNTEAFF.